The 18 T cell receptor beta chains below were found in one sample sequenced in a study of Ad26.COV2.S vaccination and SARS-CoV-2 variants. The repertoire was sequenced with immunoSEQ multiplex PCR; TCRdb's copy has only in-frame clones and lacks some. The sample carries about 390,000 clones, around 85% recorded once. Noted treatment: about 20 received Ad26.COV2.S at low or high dose, single or two shots; about 5 received placebo; per-sample allocation not given. Samples analyzed were those drawn on day 63 after the first vaccine or placebo injection. The input for sequencing was peripheral blood, taken in a trial of Ad26.COV2.S vaccine versus placebo. These receptors were collected from a person between 18 and 59 years old who received the Ad26.COV2.S COVID-19 vaccine or a placebo.

The rearrangement links TRBV11-2 to TRBJ1-6, with D perhaps TRBD1 (5 bases). Germline loops: CDR1 SGHAT, CDR2 FQNNGV. The CDR3 has 13 residues. The V end lost 5 bases, the J end lost 13 bases, and 15 bases lay between the germline ends. The CDR3 is CASSPYGGVPLHF. CDR3 coding DNA: TGTGCCAGCAGCCCTTACGGGGGTGTTCCCCTCCACTTT.

In DNA form, the CDR3 reads TGTGCCACCAGTGATCGGACAGGGGGCAATGAGCAGTTCTTC. This codes for CATSDRTGGNEQFF. This rearrangement joins TRBV24-1 to TRBJ2-1; 10 bases line up with TRBD1. This CDR3 is 14 amino acids long. In germline, CDR1 is KGHDR, CDR2 SFDVKD. V lost 3 bases to trimming and J lost 6 bases; unmatched junction nucleotides: 1.

V is TRBV29-1 and J is TRBJ1-2; TRBD1 might be the D (5 bases). V dropped 3 bases and J dropped 2 bases, with 7 bases sitting between them. The CDR3 is 12 residues long. Germline CDR1 is SQVTM and CDR2 is ANQGSEA. This chain's CDR3 is CSVDGGNYGYTF. The DNA for the CDR3 is TGCAGCGTTGACGGGGGGAACTATGGCTACACCTTC.

The chain joins TRBV19 to TRBJ2-7, with 8 bases identical to TRBD1. The CDR3 runs to 14 residues. The J segment lost 2 bases and the V segment lost 5 bases, leaving 5 bases of the junction unmatched. Germline CDR1 reads LNHDA; CDR2 reads SQIVND (reference sequence). The CDR3 protein is CASSPRTGTYEQYF. The CDR3 DNA reads as TGTGCCAGTAGTCCGCGGACAGGGACCTACGAGCAGTACTTC.

This chain links TRBV6-2 or TRBV6-3 with TRBJ2-6; D gene uncertain. CDR1 and CDR2 from the germline V gene are MNHEY and SVGEGT. The CDR3 consists of 13 residues. V was cut by 4 bases and J by 4 bases, with 5 bases left in between. CDR3 sequence (DNA): TGTGCCAGCAGTTCGTCCGGGGCCAACGTCCTGACTTTC. Its protein product is CASSSSGANVLTF.

The chain recombines TRBV7-9 with TRBJ1-5, with 7 bases that match TRBD1. Trimming cost V 5 bases and J 0 bases; bases outside gene matches: 1. The V gene's germline CDR1 is SEHNR and CDR2 FQNEAQ (reference sequence). This CDR3 is 14 amino acids long. This CDR3 is CASSTGDSNQPQHF. The DNA for the CDR3 is TGTGCCAGCAGCACAGGGGATAGCAATCAGCCCCAGCATTTT.

Of note for this clone: This CDR3 is also generated by other DNA sequences in the sample. This chain connects TRBV6-5 to TRBJ1-1; TRBD1 matches at 7 bases. The CDR3 has 13 amino acids. With V trimmed by 8 bases and J by 0 bases, 3 bases remained unmatched. Germline V gene data show CDR1 as MNHEY and CDR2 as SVGAGI. The CDR3 DNA is TGTGCCAGCCGACAGGGTATGAACACTGAAGCTTTCTTT. It yields the protein CASRQGMNTEAFF.

The J gene is TRBJ2-1, the V gene TRBV5-6, with D maybe TRBD1 (5 bases). CDR1 and CDR2 (germline): SGHDT, YYEEEE. The CDR3 loop spans 15 amino acids. V dropped 2 bases and J dropped 8 bases, with 17 bases sitting between them. The CDR3 region has the DNA TGTGCCAGCAGCTTCCAGGGATCCCCAGGGTATGAGCAGTTCTTC. Translation gives CASSFQGSPGYEQFF.

This chain joins TRBV11-1 and TRBJ1-1, with 7 bases aligning to TRBD1. The CDR3 has 16 amino acids. The V segment lost 5 bases and the J segment 0 bases; nucleotides outside the gene matches: 9. Germline V gene lookup returns CDR1 SGHAT and CDR2 FQDESV (reference sequence). The CDR3 DNA sequence: TGTGCCAGCAGCCGGGACAGCGTGAACATGAACACTGAAGCTTTCTTT. It yields the protein CASSRDSVNMNTEAFF.

The J gene is TRBJ1-3, the V gene TRBV10-2; 7 bases line up with TRBD1. Germline lookup yields CDR1 WSHSY and CDR2 SAAADI. This CDR3 comprises 17 residues. V dropped 0 bases and J dropped 3; count of bases not matched to a gene: 8. DNA for the CDR3: TGCGCCAGCAGTGAGTCCCGGACAGGAAACCTTGGAAACACCATATATTTT. Encoded protein: CASSESRTGNLGNTIYF.

The gene calls are TRBV21-1 and TRBJ1-1. TRBV21-1 is shown as a pseudogene. The CDR3 covers 14 residues. The CDR3 spells CASSKGPWRDRAFF. The CDR3 DNA reads TGTGCCAGCAGCAAAGGGCCCTGGAGGGATAGAGCTTTCTTT.

This clone came up once. In DNA form, the CDR3 reads TGTGCCAGCAGCCTCAGGACGGCCGGGGGTAGCAATCAGCCCCAGCATTTT. It codes for CASSLRTAGGSNQPQHF. The V gene is TRBV6-2 or TRBV6-3, the J gene TRBJ1-5; maybe TRBD1 (5 bases). V was clipped by 6 bases and J by 0 bases, with 18 bases between them. Per germline, CDR1 MNHEY and CDR2 SVGEGT. The CDR3 is 17 amino acids.

V usage is TRBV6-2 or TRBV6-3 and J usage is TRBJ2-3; 8 nucleotides match TRBD2. V lost 2 bases to trimming and J lost 4 bases; unmatched junction nucleotides: 5. From germline, CDR1 is MNHEY and CDR2 SVGEGT. The CDR3 is made up of 15 amino acids. For the CDR3, the DNA is TGTGCCAGCAGTTACAGGGGACTAGAGGCAGATACGCAGTATTTT. It specifies CASSYRGLEADTQYF.

The chain joins TRBV27 to TRBJ2-4; D unclear. Germline V gene sequence: CDR1 MNHEY, CDR2 SMNVEV (reference sequence). The CDR3 is 13 residues long. The ends were cut back, 5 bases at V and 7 bases at J, with 12 bases in the middle. The CDR3 region has the DNA TGTGCCAGCAGTCCCTATCCACAGAACATTCAGTACTTC. It specifies CASSPYPQNIQYF.

The V and J genes are TRBV19 and TRBJ1-5; no firm D call. Trimming cost V 7 bases and J 0 bases, with 10 bases left between them. The CDR3 spans 14 residues. In germline, CDR1 is LNHDA, CDR2 SQIVND (reference sequence). The CDR3 loop reads CASKATNSNQPQHF. CDR3 DNA sequence: TGTGCCAGTAAAGCCACGAATAGCAATCAGCCCCAGCATTTT.

The CDR3 loop is CSARDQAFF. The CDR3 nucleotides are TGCAGTGCTAGAGATCAAGCTTTCTTT. The rearrangement links TRBV20-1 to TRBJ1-1; D remains ambiguous. CDR3 length equals 9 residues. Per germline, CDR1 DFQATT and CDR2 SNEGSKA (reference sequence). V dropped 0 bases and J dropped 9 bases, with 2 bases sitting between them.

The gene calls are TRBV6-6 and TRBJ2-7; D is unclear. Trimming shortened V by 8 bases and J by 1 base, and 6 bases separated the two germline ends. Germline V gene lookup returns CDR1 MNHNY and CDR2 SVGAGI (reference sequence). The CDR3 totals 11 residues. CDR3 bases: TGTGCCAGCTCAACTTCCTACGAGCAGTACTTC. Residues: CASSTSYEQYF.

This clone turned up a few times. V gene TRBV30 combines with J gene TRBJ2-5, with TRBD1 matching over 9 bases. Germline V gene lookup returns CDR1 GTSNPN and CDR2 SVGIG (reference sequence). Germline trimming cut 3 bases from V and 5 bases from J; bases unmatched to any gene: 7. The CDR3 loop spans 14 amino acids. The CDR3 loop is CAWSEGTGYETQYF. The CDR3 region has the DNA TGTGCCTGGAGCGAGGGGACAGGGTACGAGACCCAGTACTTC.